The 20 T cell receptor beta chains listed next were all sequenced from one sample in a study of shared clonotypes between healthy human individuals. In the naive CD8 group, cells lacked CD45RO and were positively selected for CCR7, so terminally differentiated effector memory CD45RA+ cells were left out. Repertoires were generated with immunoSEQ multiplex PCR, while TCRdb's copy carries only in-frame clones and drops some. Altogether about 2 million clones are present, approximately 94% being singletons, with the ten largest covering about 1.1%. Sequenced input: naive CD8+ T cells sorted from blood. The source of these receptors is a man between 18 and 35 years old in good health.

The rearrangement joins TRBV4-3 to TRBJ1-1, with D hard to call. With 5 bases removed from V and 8 bases from J, the gap between germline ends came to 18 bases. CDR1 is LGHNA, CDR2 YSLEER, per germline. The CDR3 extends over 14 amino acids. This chain's CDR3 is CASSAFVGILEAFF. CDR3 DNA: TGCGCCAGCAGCGCGTTTGTCGGGATTTTGGAAGCTTTCTTT.

This chain joins TRBV7-9 and TRBJ2-3, with TRBD1 matching over 8 bases. The CDR3 has 14 amino acids. With 5 bases clipped from V and 5 bases from J, the junction kept 6 bases outside the gene matches. The germline V gene encodes CDR1 SEHNR and CDR2 FQNEAQ (reference sequence). The chain's CDR3 is CASSPTGVEDTQYF. CDR3 DNA: TGTGCCAGCAGCCCGACAGGGGTTGAAGATACGCAGTATTTT. Full variable domain (missing parts from reference TRBV7-9 and TRBJ2-3): DTGVSQNPRHKITKRGQNVTFRCDPISEHNRLYWYRQTLGQGPEFLTYFQNEAQLEKSRLLSDRFSAERPKGSFSTLEIQRTEQGDSAMYLCASSPTGVEDTQYFGPGTRLTVL.

The chain is built from TRBV20-1 and TRBJ1-1; D is unclear. The CDR3 is 11 residues long. Trimming took off 3 bases at V and 7 bases at J, with 9 bases between the two ends. Germline V gene lookup returns CDR1 DFQATT and CDR2 SNEGSKA (reference sequence). CDR3 coding DNA: TGCAGTGCTAGGCGACTAGGTGAAGCTTTCTTT. Protein: CSARRLGEAFF.

The CDR3 here is CASKPGVSYEQYF. The DNA of the CDR3 is TGCGCCAGCAAGCCGGGGGTCTCCTACGAGCAGTACTTC. The rearrangement uses TRBV5-1 and TRBJ2-7; TRBD2 is a possible D gene (6 bases). The CDR3 is 13 residues long. The V end lost 6 bases, the J end lost 0 bases, and 10 bases lay between the germline ends. The germline V gene encodes CDR1 SGHRS and CDR2 YFSETQ.

This chain connects TRBV4-1 to TRBJ2-5, with D perhaps TRBD1 or TRBD2 (5 bases each). Germline V CDR1 and CDR2: MGHRA, YSYEKL. This CDR3 has 14 residues. V was cut by 8 bases and J by 5 bases, with 18 bases left in between. CDR3 DNA sequence: TGCGCCAGCGGCAGCGTCGTCGAGGGGGAGACCCAGTACTTC. It codes for CASGSVVEGETQYF.

The chain links TRBV7-9 to TRBJ2-5; D could derive from TRBD1 or TRBD2 (6 bases each). The germline V and J ends were trimmed by 4 bases and 2 bases, with 11 bases remaining between them. This CDR3 is built from 14 residues. Germline V lookup: CDR1 SEHNR, CDR2 FQNEAQ (reference sequence). CDR3 sequence: CASSYREVQETQYF. DNA of the CDR3: TGTGCCAGCAGCTACAGGGAGGTACAAGAGACCCAGTACTTC.

About this clone: The same CDR3 arises from other DNA sequences in this sample as well. The V and J genes are TRBV5-1 and TRBJ2-7; 7 bases are a match to TRBD2. The CDR3 loop spans 15 amino acids. Germline CDR1 and CDR2: SGHRS and YFSETQ. V lost 0 bases to trimming and J lost 2 bases; unmatched junction nucleotides: 5. The CDR3 protein is CASSLDPSGAYEQYF. The CDR3, as DNA: TGCGCCAGCAGCTTGGATCCTAGCGGAGCCTACGAGCAGTACTTC.

J is TRBJ2-7 and V is TRBV6-6; D unclear. CDR3 length: 13 residues. The V and J ends lost 0 bases and 7 bases respectively, with 10 bases between them. CDR1 MNHNY and CDR2 SVGAGI come from the germline V gene (reference sequence). DNA of the CDR3: TGTGCCAGCAGTTACTCTGACTTTGAGGAGCAGTACTTC. The encoded protein is CASSYSDFEEQYF.

V usage is TRBV9 and J usage is TRBJ1-4; D is unclear. V gave up 3 bases and J gave up 0 bases, with 9 bases separating them. The CDR3 spans 15 residues. The germline V gene encodes CDR1 SGDLS and CDR2 YYNGEE. CDR3 sequence: CASSDGVSTNEKLFF. CDR3 nucleotide sequence: TGTGCCAGCAGCGATGGGGTTTCAACTAATGAAAAACTGTTTTTT.

The rearrangement joins TRBV27 to TRBJ2-5; D is perhaps TRBD2 (6 bases). This CDR3 is built from 16 residues. The germline CDR1 and CDR2 sequences are MNHEY and SMNVEV (reference sequence). V dropped 6 bases and J dropped 0 bases, with 17 bases sitting between them. This chain's CDR3 is CASSPSWGLDQETQYF. CDR3 bases: TGTGCCAGCAGCCCCTCGTGGGGACTCGACCAAGAGACCCAGTACTTC.

The sample holds one count of this clone. The V gene is TRBV10-3, the J gene TRBJ1-6, with 8 nucleotides matching TRBD1. The germline CDR1 and CDR2 sequences are ENHRY and SYGVKD. J gave up 10 bases and V 3 bases, and 5 bases lay outside the gene matches. This CDR3 has 14 residues. The CDR3 sequence: CAISDPGGGSPLHF. The CDR3 DNA reads as TGTGCCATCAGTGATCCAGGGGGCGGCTCACCCCTCCACTTT.

Turning to this clone: Other DNA sequences in this sample translate to the same CDR3. The chain links TRBV25-1 to TRBJ1-2; 9 bases line up with TRBD1. In germline, CDR1 is MGHDK, CDR2 SYGVNS. The CDR3 runs to 13 residues. With 4 bases clipped from V and 6 bases from J, the junction kept 3 bases outside the gene matches. The CDR3 DNA sequence: TGTGCCAGCAGTGTCACAGGGGGCGATGGCTACACCTTC. As protein: CASSVTGGDGYTF.

The rearrangement joins TRBV5-4 to TRBJ1-2; TRBD1 is a possible D gene (6 bases). V was shortened by 3 bases and J by 3 bases, with 15 bases between the two germline ends. This CDR3 is 15 amino acids long. Germline V CDR1 and CDR2: SGHNT, YYREEE (reference sequence). DNA of the CDR3: TGTGCCAGCAGCTCCGAGACGGAGGGGGACTATGGCTACACCTTC. This codes for CASSSETEGDYGYTF.

This chain connects TRBV6-5 to TRBJ2-6, with D unclear. Germline V lookup: CDR1 MNHEY, CDR2 SVGAGI. Trimming took 5 bases from V and 7 from J, leaving 15 bases between them. The CDR3 has 15 residues. CDR3 DNA sequence: TGTGCCAGCAGTCGCCTACCGTCGGAAGCCAACGTCCTGACTTTC. Protein: CASSRLPSEANVLTF.

The chain employs TRBV20-1 and TRBJ2-1; D uncertain. Per the germline V gene, CDR1 is DFQATT and CDR2 is SNEGSKA (reference sequence). V lost 2 bases and J 10 bases, leaving 9 bases between the germline ends. The CDR3 spans 11 residues. CDR3 loop: CSARYVGEQFF. The CDR3 bases are TGCAGTGCTAGATACGTTGGGGAGCAGTTCTTC.

V and J are TRBV10-3 and TRBJ2-1; 12 bases match TRBD2. The CDR3 is made up of 15 amino acids. Losses at the gene ends were 3 bases for V and 9 bases for J; bases not matched to a gene: 6. In germline, CDR1 is ENHRY, CDR2 SYGVKD. The CDR3 is CAISDLAGGNAEQFF. The CDR3 DNA follows: TGTGCCATCAGTGACCTAGCGGGGGGGAACGCTGAGCAGTTCTTC.

This chain links TRBV5-8 with TRBJ2-7; maybe TRBD1 (6 bases). The CDR3 runs to 15 residues. V shed 4 bases and J shed 0 bases, with 14 bases lying between them. CDR1 and CDR2 (germline): SGHTS, YDEGEE. CDR3 DNA sequence: TGTGCCAGCAGCCCTGTCGGACAGCTCTCCTACGAGCAGTACTTC. Translating it yields CASSPVGQLSYEQYF.

The rearrangement joins TRBV6-5 to TRBJ1-5, with D possibly TRBD1 on 5 matching bases. The CDR3 spans 14 residues. V lost 0 bases and J 7 bases, leaving 10 bases between the germline ends. Germline loops: CDR1 MNHEY, CDR2 SVGAGI. CDR3: CASSYSPGGQPQHF. For the CDR3, the DNA is TGTGCCAGCAGTTACTCGCCCGGGGGACAGCCCCAGCATTTT.

The V call is TRBV6-1, the J call TRBJ2-5, with TRBD1 as a possible D gene (6 bases). CDR3 length: 14 residues. Germline CDR1 is MNHNS and CDR2 is SASEGT. Trimming left V 4 bases short and J 7 bases short, with 16 bases between. The CDR3 DNA reads TGTGCCAGCAGTGTCCCGGGACACGATGGGACCCAGTACTTC. Encoded protein: CASSVPGHDGTQYF.

The gene calls are TRBV27 and TRBJ1-4; 7 bases agree with TRBD1. CDR3 length: 13 amino acids. V shed 5 bases, J shed 12 bases, and the junction held 9 bases outside the gene matches. Germline values: CDR1 MNHEY, CDR2 SMNVEV (reference sequence). The CDR3 spells CASSLVTGRELFF. The CDR3 nucleotides are TGTGCCAGCAGTCTAGTGACAGGGAGGGAACTGTTTTTT.